This is a list of T cell receptor beta chains from one sample in a study of CD8+CD57+ T cells in acquired aplastic anemia. TCRdb independently ran MiXCR on the reads; one entry per CDR3 protein. Here the sample spans approximately 270,000 distinct CDR3 sequences, around three fifths being singletons. Sample: sorted CD4+, CD8+, or CD8+CD57+ T cells (not recorded which) from PBMCs. The receptor set was obtained from a human donor with severe aplastic anemia or a healthy control (not recorded which). The CDR3 runs from the conserved cysteine through the conserved F or W. A D gene is named only where the DNA matches it firmly. Clone size appears in some rows only: once, few, many, or a class for an expanded clone.

v_call: TRBV7-9; clone_size: .; j_call: TRBJ2-5; d_call: TRBD2; cdr3_aa: CASSPGASGAKTQYF; cdr3_nt: TGTGCCAGCAGCCCGGGCGCTAGCGGGGCGAAGACCCAGTACTTC
v_call: TRBV20-1; clone_size: few; j_call: TRBJ2-3; d_call: .; cdr3_aa: CSARILADTQYF; cdr3_nt: TGCAGTGCTAGGATATTAGCGGATACGCAGTATTTT
v_call: TRBV13; clone_size: few; j_call: TRBJ2-1; d_call: .; cdr3_aa: CASSQTYYNEQFF; cdr3_nt: TGTGCCAGCAGCCAGACTTACTACAATGAGCAGTTCTTC
v_call: TRBV20-1; clone_size: .; j_call: TRBJ2-1; d_call: TRBD2; cdr3_aa: CSASGRGGSGNEQFF; cdr3_nt: TGCAGTGCTAGCGGGAGGGGCGGGAGCGGGAATGAGCAGTTCTTC
v_call: TRBV7-9; clone_size: .; j_call: TRBJ2-7; d_call: .; cdr3_aa: CASSRAGEQYF; cdr3_nt: TGTGCCAGCAGCCGAGCGGGCGAGCAGTACTTC
v_call: TRBV9; clone_size: .; j_call: TRBJ2-5; d_call: .; cdr3_aa: CASSVGQGGTQETQYF; cdr3_nt: TGTGCCAGCAGCGTAGGTCAAGGGGGGACACAAGAGACCCAGTACTTC
v_call: TRBV19; clone_size: many; j_call: TRBJ1-4; d_call: .; cdr3_aa: CASSIMGARTEKLFF; cdr3_nt: TGTGCCAGTAGTATAATGGGGGCGCGGACAGAAAAACTGTTTTTT
v_call: TRBV5-1; clone_size: once; j_call: TRBJ1-4; d_call: .; cdr3_aa: CASSLASGDGKLFF; cdr3_nt: TGCGCCAGCAGCTTGGCGTCAGGGGATGGGAAACTGTTTTTT
v_call: TRBV2; clone_size: .; j_call: TRBJ1-1; d_call: .; cdr3_aa: CASSQILNTEAFF; cdr3_nt: TGTGCCAGCAGTCAGATTTTGAACACTGAAGCTTTCTTT
v_call: TRBV7-8; clone_size: many; j_call: TRBJ1-3; d_call: .; cdr3_aa: CASSFNSGNTIYF; cdr3_nt: TGTGCCAGCAGTTTCAACTCTGGAAACACCATATATTTT
v_call: TRBV7-3; clone_size: .; j_call: TRBJ2-3; d_call: TRBD1; cdr3_aa: CASSLRQGLADTQYF; cdr3_nt: TGTGCCAGCAGCCTACGACAGGGCCTTGCAGATACGCAGTATTTT
v_call: TRBV7-3; clone_size: few; j_call: TRBJ1-3; d_call: .; cdr3_aa: CASSLTGGAGSTIYF; cdr3_nt: TGTGCCAGCAGCTTAACGGGGGGCGCGGGAAGCACCATATATTTT
v_call: TRBV24-1; clone_size: .; j_call: TRBJ1-2; d_call: TRBD1; cdr3_aa: CAISATGTGHYGYTF; cdr3_nt: TGTGCCATCAGTGCGACCGGGACAGGGCACTATGGCTACACCTTC
v_call: TRBV20-1; clone_size: .; j_call: TRBJ1-1; d_call: TRBD1; cdr3_aa: CSASRQGNTEAFF; cdr3_nt: TGCAGTGCTTCTAGACAGGGGAACACTGAAGCTTTCTTT
v_call: TRBV2; clone_size: once; j_call: TRBJ2-3; d_call: .; cdr3_aa: CASGSPGEYF; cdr3_nt: TGTGCCAGCGGGAGCCCGGGCGAATATTTT
v_call: TRBV25-1; clone_size: .; j_call: TRBJ2-2; d_call: .; cdr3_aa: CASSLGGPNTGELFF; cdr3_nt: TGTGCCAGCAGTCTGGGGGGGCCGAACACCGGGGAGCTGTTTTTT
v_call: TRBV10-3; clone_size: once; j_call: TRBJ1-2; d_call: TRBD1; cdr3_aa: CAISGQGVYGYTF; cdr3_nt: TGTGCCATCAGCGGACAGGGAGTCTATGGCTACACCTTC
v_call: TRBV7-2; clone_size: .; j_call: TRBJ2-3; d_call: .; cdr3_aa: CASSPDTGRDTQYF; cdr3_nt: TGTGCCAGCAGCCCCGATACAGGGAGGGATACGCAGTATTTT
v_call: TRBV2; clone_size: .; j_call: TRBJ2-3; d_call: .; cdr3_aa: CASSGGVSSTDTQYF; cdr3_nt: TGTGCCAGCAGCGGCGGGGTTAGTAGCACAGATACGCAGTATTTT
v_call: TRBV24-1; clone_size: .; j_call: TRBJ2-5; d_call: TRBD1; cdr3_aa: CATSDLGQGQETQYF; cdr3_nt: TGTGCCACCAGTGATTTGGGACAGGGGCAAGAGACCCAGTACTTC
v_call: TRBV9; clone_size: many; j_call: TRBJ1-1; d_call: .; cdr3_aa: CASSVGWTEAFF; cdr3_nt: TGTGCCAGCAGCGTAGGATGGACTGAAGCTTTCTTT
v_call: TRBV9; clone_size: .; j_call: TRBJ2-7; d_call: .; cdr3_aa: CASTLPAAREQYF; cdr3_nt: TGTGCCAGCACCCTCCCCGCCGCGCGGGAGCAGTACTTC
v_call: TRBV24-1; clone_size: .; j_call: TRBJ2-1; d_call: TRBD2; cdr3_aa: CATSALTGGPNEQFF; cdr3_nt: TGTGCCACCAGTGCGTTAACGGGGGGGCCTAATGAGCAGTTCTTC
v_call: TRBV12-3/TRBV12-4; clone_size: few; j_call: TRBJ1-2; d_call: .; cdr3_aa: CATRGYGYTF; cdr3_nt: TGTGCCACGAGGGGCTATGGCTACACCTTC